These T cell receptor beta chains were read from a single sample in a study of T cells in Graves' hyperthyroidism and ophthalmopathy. MiXCR was run by TCRdb on the multiplex PCR reads, yielding one entry per CDR3 protein. The profile shows a few hundred thousand distinct CDR3 sequences, around 46% of them singletons. The sequenced material came from peripheral blood or thyroid tissue (not recorded which). The receptors were gathered from an adult woman with Graves' disease, either hyperthyroidism or ophthalmopathy (not recorded which). CDR3s include the opening cysteine and the closing phenylalanine or tryptophan. The D gene is left open where the match is weak. Not all rows give a size; the values are once, few, many and, for expanded clones, a class.

18 TRBD2 TRBJ2-7 TRBV20-1 many TGCAGTGCTGGGTTGGACCCAGGACTAGCGGGAGGATCCTACGAGCAGTACTTC CSAGLDPGLAGGSYEQYF
15 TRBD1 TRBJ2-5 TRBV7-3 many TGTGCCAGCAGCGCCAGGGGGATAGGTAGAGAGACCCAGTACTTC CASSARGIGRETQYF
12 . TRBJ2-7 TRBV29-1 few TGCAGCGTTGTGAGGGGTGGTCGGGAGCAGTACTTC CSVVRGGREQYF
13 . TRBJ1-6 TRBV15 . TGTGCCACCAGCAGAGATCAGGGTTCACCCCTCCACTTT CATSRDQGSPLHF
15 . TRBJ1-1 TRBV6-2/TRBV6-3 . TGTGCCAGCAGGGAGGTAGGGGAAGGGAACACTGAAGCTTTCTTT CASREVGEGNTEAFF
13 . TRBJ2-3 TRBV19 . TGTGCCAGTAGTATGACGGGCACAGATACGCAGTATTTT CASSMTGTDTQYF
15 TRBD1 TRBJ2-2 TRBV5-1 many TGCGCCAGCAGCTCCAGACAGGGATACACCGGGGAGCTGTTTTTT CASSSRQGYTGELFF
16 TRBD2 TRBJ2-7 TRBV7-2 once TGTGCCAGCAGCAAGCCGGGACTAGCGGATTACAATGAGCAGTACTTC CASSKPGLADYNEQYF
10 . TRBJ1-1 TRBV9 once TGTGCCAGCAGCGGGGTAGCGGCTTTCTTT CASSGVAAFF
14 . TRBJ1-6 TRBV11-2 . TGTGCCAGCAGCTTAGTGCCTTATAATTCACCCCTCCACTTT CASSLVPYNSPLHF